This TCR beta chain was recorded in a study of molecular identifiers for immune sequencing clone quantification. General study points: In CMV-specific effectors, clones above 20 copies held over 99% of molecules; naive, under 1%. Detection of one spiked Jurkat cell's TCR RNA reportedly worked in more than 850,000 naive cells.

This clonotype was seen at least ten times. Its specificity is not known. Per germline, CDR1 KGHDR and CDR2 SFDVKD. V lost 4 bases to trimming and J lost 10 bases, with 12 bases between them. CDR3 length: 12 residues. One entry per CDR3 protein, called by TCRdb with MiXCR from the PCR reads. Of about 640,000 distinct CDR3 sequences in the sample, approximately 20% are singletons; the top ten hold roughly 0.83%. The chain combines TRBV24-1 with TRBJ1-1; D is perhaps TRBD1 (5 bases). Sequenced input: naive CD8+ T cells from blood, with Jurkat cell RNA spiked in. The sample's subset: FACS-sorted CD8+CD4-CCR7+CD45RA+ naive T cells. The sequence was obtained from a human donor in good health. Some libraries in this study had Jurkat cell RNA spiked in. CDR3 in DNA: TGTGCCACCAGTGACCTAACAGGTAGAGCTTTCTTT. Amino acid sequence: CATSDLTGRAFF.